This record concerns one T cell receptor (beta chain) sequence. This sample was included in a study of blood T cell repertoires in COVID-19. Study at large: Donors in the United States, Italy and Spain gave samples during acute or convalescent COVID-19. The analysed material was cDNA or gDNA that came from T cells, B-cell-depleted T cells, or PBMCs.

Per the authors' pipeline: Estimation of nucleated cell counts was performed using reference gene primer amplification. The data were produced by immunoSEQ multiplex PCR, yet TCRdb's version contains in-frame clones alone and is incomplete. For V, J and clone size, that table is used; D and trimming come from the DNA. The sample yields approximately 250,000 clones, around four fifths seen once. The source material was peripheral blood. The clonotype was recovered from a man in his 60s with acute or convalescent COVID-19.

CDR3 sequence (DNA): TGTGCCAGCAGCCACAGGGAGCAAGAGACCCAGTACTTC. Translation: CASSHREQETQYF. V usage is TRBV12-3 or TRBV12-4 and J usage is TRBJ2-5, with D maybe TRBD1 (6 bases). The CDR3 contains 13 residues. V lost 6 bases, J lost 2 bases, and 10 bases lay in between.